The 20 T cell receptor beta chains given below trace back to one sample, sequenced in a study of shared clonotypes between healthy human individuals (dated by TCRdb to 2018 to 2020). CD8 naive samples were obtained by positive selection for CCR7 among CD45RO-negative cells, yielding a CD45RA+CCR7+ population from which TemRA cells were excluded. The method behind the library was the immunoSEQ multiplex PCR assay. This immuneACCESS table, as held by TCRdb, lists in-frame sequences with V and J called but not all clones. Of the missing ones, under half trace to an unresolved V gene in checked studies; the others have no known cause. The sample table records about 2.2 million clones; approximately 94% of these occur just once. The ten largest clones represent more than 1.5% of the sample. Sequencing was done on a sample of naive CD8+ T cells from PBMCs. The cell subset or site label on this specimen signifies: CD45RA+CCR7+. The receptors shown here come from a man between 18 and 35 years old in good health. Some clones in this sample may be carry-over from other donors' samples.

The chain employs TRBV27 and TRBJ2-7; 8 bases align to TRBD2. V lost 7 bases to trimming and J lost 5 bases; unmatched junction nucleotides: 13. The CDR3 has 15 amino acids. Germline V gene sequence: CDR1 MNHEY, CDR2 SMNVEV (reference sequence). The CDR3 coding sequence is TGTGCCAGCAAATTAGGGAGCGGGAGTTTCAACGAGCAGTACTTC. It specifies CASKLGSGSFNEQYF.

This sequence joins TRBV7-3 and TRBJ1-1; no clear D gene. CDR1 and CDR2 (germline): SGHTA, FQGTGA. The CDR3 has 13 residues. V gave up 5 bases and J gave up 2 bases, with 9 bases separating them. CDR3 amino acids: CASSPDLNTEAFF. The DNA of the CDR3 is TGTGCCAGCAGCCCCGACCTAAACACTGAAGCTTTCTTT.

Regarding this clone: The sample contains more than one DNA sequence encoding this CDR3. This rearrangement joins TRBV7-9 to TRBJ2-7; D not certain. Between the trimmed V and J ends, which lost 1 base and 3 bases, there was a span of 7 bases. Per germline, CDR1 SEHNR and CDR2 FQNEAQ (reference sequence). The CDR3 is made up of 13 amino acids. As DNA, the CDR3 is TGTGCCAGCAGCTTAGGCCTTTTCTACGAGCAGTACTTC. This translates into CASSLGLFYEQYF.

About this clone: Other DNA sequences in this sample translate to the same CDR3. This chain joins TRBV5-1 and TRBJ2-7; 10 bases are shared with TRBD2. Per the germline V gene, CDR1 is SGHRS and CDR2 is YFSETQ. The CDR3 contains 15 residues. Germline trimming cut 4 bases from V and 1 base from J; bases unmatched to any gene: 5. CDR3 sequence: CASSLSSGSSYEQYF. DNA of the CDR3: TGCGCCAGCAGCCTTTCTAGCGGGAGTTCCTACGAGCAGTACTTC.

The CDR3 bases are TGTGCCAGCAGCGTAGCTGTGGGAGCGCTCACAGATACGCAGTATTTT. Translated, it gives CASSVAVGALTDTQYF. This chain connects TRBV9 to TRBJ2-3, with D possibly being TRBD2 (5 bases). V lost 0 bases and J lost 2, with 13 bases in between. Germline V gene lookup returns CDR1 SGDLS and CDR2 YYNGEE. The CDR3 contains 16 residues.

On this clone: This same CDR3 is encoded by further DNA sequences in the sample. The rearrangement links TRBV18 to TRBJ2-3; 7 bases line up with TRBD1. The CDR3 runs 14 residues. V shed 3 bases and J 5 bases; nucleotides not matched to a gene: 5. Germline V gene lookup returns CDR1 KGHSH and CDR2 LQKENI. CDR3 in DNA: TGTGCCAGCTCACCTGGACAGGCTGTAGATACGCAGTATTTT. Its translation is CASSPGQAVDTQYF.

J is TRBJ2-3 and V is TRBV7-8; D is possibly TRBD2 (6 bases). The germline CDR1 and CDR2 sequences are SGHVS and FQNEAQ. This CDR3 is 15 amino acids long. Trimming took 1 base from V and 4 from J, leaving 12 bases between them. The CDR3 sequence is CASSLVRGRSDTQYF. In DNA, the CDR3 is TGTGCCAGCAGCTTAGTGCGGGGTAGATCAGATACGCAGTATTTT.

The chain carries TRBV19 and TRBJ2-5; 11 bases match TRBD2. V was clipped by 1 base and J by 3 bases; unmatched bases: 10. CDR3 length: 18 amino acids. Germline CDR1 is LNHDA and CDR2 is SQIVND (reference sequence). The CDR3 is CASSIARRGLADEETQYF. CDR3 sequence (DNA): TGTGCCAGTAGTATAGCCCGCCGGGGACTAGCGGATGAAGAGACCCAGTACTTC.

The chain employs TRBV27 and TRBJ2-7, with D unclear. Trimming removed 0 bases at V and 11 bases at J, with 11 bases between. The germline V gene has CDR1 MNHEY and CDR2 SMNVEV (reference sequence). The CDR3 length is 12 residues. The CDR3, as DNA: TGTGCCAGCAGTTTATCGGGCCACGCCAAGTACTTC. This translates into CASSLSGHAKYF.

This rearrangement joins TRBV10-3 to TRBJ1-4, with D perhaps matching TRBD1 (5 bases). V was clipped by 10 bases and J by 5 bases, with 32 bases between them. CDR3 length: 19 residues. The germline V gene encodes CDR1 ENHRY and CDR2 SYGVKD. The CDR3 reads CATMGEGAARFTRNEKLFF. In DNA form, the CDR3 reads TGTGCCACGATGGGGGAGGGAGCAGCGAGATTTACTAGAAATGAAAAACTGTTTTTT.

This chain links TRBV5-8 with TRBJ1-5; tentatively, D is TRBD1 (6 bases). The V gene lost 3 bases and the J gene lost 3 bases, with 10 bases spanning the gap. This CDR3 is 14 amino acids long. From germline, CDR1 is SGHTS and CDR2 YDEGEE. Here the CDR3 reads CASSYYRVNQPQHF. As DNA, the CDR3 is TGTGCCAGCAGCTATTACAGGGTCAATCAGCCCCAGCATTTT.

V is TRBV7-3 and J is TRBJ1-1; D is undetermined. Germline CDR1 and CDR2: SGHTA and FQGTGA. The V end was cut by 2 bases, the J end by 5 bases, with 9 bases between. This CDR3 spans 13 amino acids. The CDR3 DNA reads TGTGCCAGCAGCTTAGATATGGGGACTGAAGCTTTCTTT. Translating it yields CASSLDMGTEAFF.

The rearrangement joins TRBV11-2 to TRBJ2-1; D may match TRBD1 or TRBD2 (5 bases each). V lost 4 bases to trimming and J lost 15 bases, with 13 bases between them. This CDR3 has 11 residues. Germline V CDR1 and CDR2: SGHAT, FQNNGV. The CDR3 region has the DNA TGTGCCAGCAGCTCGACGGGACCGTCGTTCTTC. Translating it yields CASSSTGPSFF.

The chain carries TRBV5-6 and TRBJ2-5; D is perhaps TRBD1 or TRBD2 (6 bases each). CDR1 and CDR2 from the germline V gene are SGHDT and YYEEEE. Trimming took 4 bases from V and 5 from J, leaving 30 bases between them. This CDR3 spans 19 amino acids. The CDR3 here is CASSAWAGEADRFEETQYF. In DNA, the CDR3 is TGTGCCAGCAGCGCGTGGGCAGGGGAGGCGGACCGTTTTGAGGAGACCCAGTACTTC.

The CDR3 sequence is CASSPLAGGDTQYF. Written as DNA, the CDR3 is TGTGCCAGCAGCCCACTAGCGGGGGGAGATACGCAGTATTTT. The chain combines TRBV9 with TRBJ2-3; TRBD2 agrees at 12 bases. The junction had 2 bases not matched to a gene; V was cut back by 4 bases and J by 5 bases. CDR3 size: 14 residues. Germline CDR1 reads SGDLS; CDR2 reads YYNGEE.

V gene TRBV10-2 combines with J gene TRBJ2-7; no clear D. The CDR3 is 16 amino acids. The ends were cut back, 2 bases at V and 3 bases at J, with 17 bases in the middle. Germline CDR1 reads WSHSY; CDR2 reads SAAADI. The CDR3 loop reads CASSERLAAVYYEQYF. The CDR3 DNA is TGCGCCAGCAGTGAGAGGTTGGCCGCCGTTTACTACGAGCAGTACTTC.

The chain joins TRBV7-8 to TRBJ2-1; a weak D match, TRBD1 (5 bases). The CDR3 extends over 15 amino acids. The V gene's germline CDR1 is SGHVS and CDR2 FQNEAQ. V lost 1 base and J 6 bases, leaving 13 bases between the germline ends. The DNA of the CDR3 is TGTGCCAGCAGCTTAGTGGCAGGGAAGGGCAATGAGCAGTTCTTC. Translating gives CASSLVAGKGNEQFF.

The rearrangement uses TRBV7-9 and TRBJ2-1, with D tentatively TRBD1 (5 bases). V was cut by 7 bases and J by 5 bases, with 6 bases left in between. The CDR3 is 11 amino acids. Germline CDR1 reads SEHNR; CDR2 reads FQNEAQ (reference sequence). CDR3 DNA: TGTGCCAGCATACAGGACAATGAGCAGTTCTTC. Its protein is CASIQDNEQFF.

This chain joins TRBV7-9 and TRBJ1-1, with D possibly matching TRBD1 (5 bases). This CDR3 spans 13 amino acids. Germline values: CDR1 SEHNR, CDR2 FQNEAQ (reference sequence). The V gene lost 2 bases and the J gene lost 6 bases, with 10 bases spanning the gap. Written as DNA, the CDR3 is TGTGCCAGCAGCTTAACAGGATCGGCTGAAGCTTTCTTT. Residues: CASSLTGSAEAFF.

Comment on this clone: The sample carries other DNA sequences with the same CDR3. The rearrangement uses TRBV4-3 and TRBJ2-3; 9 bases fit TRBD1. After removal of 4 bases from V and 1 base from J, the junction contained 3 bases not matched to a gene. Germline CDR1 and CDR2: LGHNA and YSLEER. This CDR3 contains 15 residues. The CDR3 region is CASSPRQGGTDTQYF. The CDR3 nucleotides are TGCGCCAGCAGCCCTAGACAGGGGGGCACAGATACGCAGTATTTT.